There are a few counts of the clone carrying this T cell receptor (beta chain). Individual cDNA molecules received unique molecular identifiers. MiXCR, applied by TCRdb to the 5' RACE reads, yields one record per CDR3 protein. The data contain 70,000 to 85,000 distinct CDR3 sequences, 9.5% to 13% of them seen just once; the ten biggest clones take up about 2.7%. This specimen comes from a study of early T cells in non-severe SARS-CoV-2 infection. Study details: RNA in bulk from unsorted whole blood was sequenced, and chains were unpaired.

V was trimmed by 8 bases and J by 1 base, leaving 15 bases between them. CDR1 is GTSNPN and CDR2 is SVGIG in the germline V gene (reference sequence). CDR3 length: 14 amino acids. The chain uses TRBV30 and TRBJ2-1; maybe TRBD1 (7 bases). The sequenced sample was whole blood. The clonotype was recovered from an adult who was a healthcare worker with PCR-confirmed SARS-CoV-2 infection or an uninfected control (not recorded which). The CDR3 nucleotides read TGTGCCAAGAGCAGGGGGGTTTCCTACAATGAGCAGTTCTTC. As protein: CAKSRGVSYNEQFF.